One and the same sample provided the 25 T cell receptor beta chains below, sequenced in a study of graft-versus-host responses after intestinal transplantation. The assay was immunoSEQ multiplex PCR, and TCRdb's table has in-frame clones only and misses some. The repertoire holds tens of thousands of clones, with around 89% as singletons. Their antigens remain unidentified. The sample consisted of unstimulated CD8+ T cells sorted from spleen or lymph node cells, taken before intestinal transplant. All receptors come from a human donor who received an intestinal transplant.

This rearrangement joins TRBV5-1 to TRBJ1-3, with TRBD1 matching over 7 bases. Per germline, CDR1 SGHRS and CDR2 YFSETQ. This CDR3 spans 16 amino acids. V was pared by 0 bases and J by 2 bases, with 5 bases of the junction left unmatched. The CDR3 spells CASSLVGRGTGNTIYF. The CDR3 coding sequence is TGCGCCAGCAGCTTGGTGGGCAGGGGGACTGGAAACACCATATATTTT.

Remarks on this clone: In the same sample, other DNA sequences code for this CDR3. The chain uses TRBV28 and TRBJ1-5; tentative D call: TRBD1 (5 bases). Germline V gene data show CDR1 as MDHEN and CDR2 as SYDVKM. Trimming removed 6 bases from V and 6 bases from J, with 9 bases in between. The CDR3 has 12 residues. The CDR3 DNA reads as TGTGCCAGCAGGCAGGGAAGTCAGCCCCAGCATTTT. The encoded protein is CASRQGSQPQHF.

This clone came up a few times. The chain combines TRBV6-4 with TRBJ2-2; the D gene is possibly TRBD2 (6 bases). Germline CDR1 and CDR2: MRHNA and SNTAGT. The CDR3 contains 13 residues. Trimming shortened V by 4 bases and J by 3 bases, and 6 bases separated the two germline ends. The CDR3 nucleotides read TGTGCCAGCAGTGCGGGGGACACCGGGGAGCTGTTTTTT. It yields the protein CASSAGDTGELFF.

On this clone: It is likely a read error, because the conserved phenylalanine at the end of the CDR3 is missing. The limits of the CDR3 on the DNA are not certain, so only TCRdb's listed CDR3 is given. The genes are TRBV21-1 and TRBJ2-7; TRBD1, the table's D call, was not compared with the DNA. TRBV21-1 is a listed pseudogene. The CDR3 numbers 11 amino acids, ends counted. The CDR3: CASRRDRGSRR.

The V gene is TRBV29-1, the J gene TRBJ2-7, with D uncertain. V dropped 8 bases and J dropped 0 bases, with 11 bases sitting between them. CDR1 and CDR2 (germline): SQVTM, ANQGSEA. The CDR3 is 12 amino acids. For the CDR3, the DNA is TGCAGCTTTATAGGAGCCTCCTACGAGCAGTACTTC. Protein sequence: CSFIGASYEQYF.

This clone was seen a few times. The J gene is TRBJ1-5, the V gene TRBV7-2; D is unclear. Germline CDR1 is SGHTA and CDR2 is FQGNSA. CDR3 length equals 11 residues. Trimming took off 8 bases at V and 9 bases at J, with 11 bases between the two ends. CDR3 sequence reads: CASADAGPQHF. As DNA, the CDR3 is TGTGCCAGCGCCGATGCGGGGCCCCAGCATTTT.

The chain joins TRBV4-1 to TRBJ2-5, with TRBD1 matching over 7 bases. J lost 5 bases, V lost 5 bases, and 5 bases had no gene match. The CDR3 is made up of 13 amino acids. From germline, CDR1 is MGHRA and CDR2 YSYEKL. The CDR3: CASSLTGWETQYF. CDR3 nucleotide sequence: TGCGCCAGCAGCTTGACAGGGTGGGAGACCCAGTACTTC.

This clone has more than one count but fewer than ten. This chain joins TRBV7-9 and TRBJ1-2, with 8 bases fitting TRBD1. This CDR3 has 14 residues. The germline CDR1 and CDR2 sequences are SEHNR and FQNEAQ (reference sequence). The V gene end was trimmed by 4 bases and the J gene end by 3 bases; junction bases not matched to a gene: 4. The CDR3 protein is CASSSAGGDYGYTF. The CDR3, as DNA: TGTGCCAGCAGCTCCGCAGGGGGCGACTATGGCTACACCTTC.

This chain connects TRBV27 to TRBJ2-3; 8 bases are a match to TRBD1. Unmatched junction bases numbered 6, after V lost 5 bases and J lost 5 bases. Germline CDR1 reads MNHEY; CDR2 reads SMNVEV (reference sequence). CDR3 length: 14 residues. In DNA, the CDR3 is TGTGCCAGCAGTGCGGACAGGGAGTTAGATACGCAGTATTTT. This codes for CASSADRELDTQYF.

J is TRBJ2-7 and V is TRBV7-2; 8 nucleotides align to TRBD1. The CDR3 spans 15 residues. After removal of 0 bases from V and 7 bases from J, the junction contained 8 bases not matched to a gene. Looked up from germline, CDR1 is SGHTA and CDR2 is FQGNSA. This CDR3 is CASSLAHGQGWEQYF. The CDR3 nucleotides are TGTGCCAGCAGCTTAGCGCATGGACAGGGATGGGAGCAGTACTTC. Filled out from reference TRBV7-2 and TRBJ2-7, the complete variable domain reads GAGVSQSPSNKVTEKGKDVELRCDPISGHTALYWYRQSLGQGLEFLIYFQGNSAPDKSGLPSDRFSAERTGGSVSTLTIQRTQQEDSAVYLCASSLAHGQGWEQYFGPGTRLTVT.

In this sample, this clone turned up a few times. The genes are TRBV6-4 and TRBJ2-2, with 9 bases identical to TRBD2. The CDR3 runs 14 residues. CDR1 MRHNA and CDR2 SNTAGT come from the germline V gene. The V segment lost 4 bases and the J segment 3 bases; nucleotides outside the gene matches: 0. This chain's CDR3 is CASSASGDTGELFF. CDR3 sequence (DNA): TGTGCCAGCAGTGCTAGCGGGGACACCGGGGAGCTGTTTTTT.

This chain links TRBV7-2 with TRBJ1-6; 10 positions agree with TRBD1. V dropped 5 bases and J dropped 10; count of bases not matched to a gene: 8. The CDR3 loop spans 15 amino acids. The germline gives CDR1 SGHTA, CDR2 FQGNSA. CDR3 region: CASSRRQGAGSPLHF. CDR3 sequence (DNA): TGTGCCAGCAGCAGAAGACAGGGGGCTGGGTCACCCCTCCACTTT.

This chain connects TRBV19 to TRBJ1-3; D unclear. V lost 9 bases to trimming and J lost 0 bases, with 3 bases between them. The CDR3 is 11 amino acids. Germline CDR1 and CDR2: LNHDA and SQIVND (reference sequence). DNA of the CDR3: TGTGCCAGCTACTCTGGAAACACCATATATTTT. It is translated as CASYSGNTIYF. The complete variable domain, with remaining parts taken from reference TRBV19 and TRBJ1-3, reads DGGITQSPKYLFRKEGQNVTLSCEQNLNHDAMYWYRQDPGQGLRLIYYSQIVNDFQKGDIAEGYSVSREKKESFPLTVTSAQKNPTAFYLCASYSGNTIYFGEGSWLTVV.

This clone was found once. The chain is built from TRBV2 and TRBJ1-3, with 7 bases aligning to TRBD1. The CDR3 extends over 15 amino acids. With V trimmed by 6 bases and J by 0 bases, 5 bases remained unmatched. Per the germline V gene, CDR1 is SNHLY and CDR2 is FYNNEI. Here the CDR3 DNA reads TGTGCCAGCAGAGACAGGGCGAGCTCTGGAAACACCATATATTTT. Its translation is CASRDRASSGNTIYF.

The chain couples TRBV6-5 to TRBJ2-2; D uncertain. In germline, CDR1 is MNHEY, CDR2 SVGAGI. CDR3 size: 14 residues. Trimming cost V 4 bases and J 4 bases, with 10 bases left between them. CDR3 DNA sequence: TGTGCCAGCAGTTCACTCAAGATCACCGGGGAGCTGTTTTTT. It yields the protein CASSSLKITGELFF.

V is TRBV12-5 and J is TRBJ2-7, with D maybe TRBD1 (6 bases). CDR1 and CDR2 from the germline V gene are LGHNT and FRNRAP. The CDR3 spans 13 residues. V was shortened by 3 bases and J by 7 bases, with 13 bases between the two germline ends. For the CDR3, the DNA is TGTGCTAGTGGTTTAACAGGGACGGGGGAGCAGTACTTC. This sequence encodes CASGLTGTGEQYF.

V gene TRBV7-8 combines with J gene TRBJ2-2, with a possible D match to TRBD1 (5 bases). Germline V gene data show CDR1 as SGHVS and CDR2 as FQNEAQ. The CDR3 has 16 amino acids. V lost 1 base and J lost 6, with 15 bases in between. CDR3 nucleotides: TGTGCCAGCAGCTTAGGCGTAGGGGCCCAGCCCGGGGAGCTGTTTTTT. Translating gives CASSLGVGAQPGELFF.

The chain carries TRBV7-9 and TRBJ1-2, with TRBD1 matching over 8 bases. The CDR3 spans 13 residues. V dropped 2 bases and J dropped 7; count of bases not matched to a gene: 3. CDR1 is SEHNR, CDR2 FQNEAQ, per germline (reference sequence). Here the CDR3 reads CASSLQGASGYTF. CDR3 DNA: TGTGCCAGCAGCTTACAGGGGGCCAGTGGCTACACCTTC.

The DNA of the CDR3 is TGCGCCAGCAGCCATGAGACAGGGGGGGAAAAACTGTTTTTT. It specifies CASSHETGGEKLFF. V and J are TRBV4-1 and TRBJ1-4; 9 nucleotides line up with TRBD1. Germline CDR1 is MGHRA and CDR2 is YSYEKL. CDR3 length equals 14 residues. J was trimmed by 8 bases and V by 3 bases; bases with no gene match: 4.

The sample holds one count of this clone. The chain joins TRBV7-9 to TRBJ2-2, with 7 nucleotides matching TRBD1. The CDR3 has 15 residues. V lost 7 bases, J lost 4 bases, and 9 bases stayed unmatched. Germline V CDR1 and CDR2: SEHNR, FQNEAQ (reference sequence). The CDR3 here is CASTGDRAPTGELFF. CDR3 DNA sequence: TGTGCCAGCACCGGCGACAGGGCGCCCACCGGGGAGCTGTTTTTT.

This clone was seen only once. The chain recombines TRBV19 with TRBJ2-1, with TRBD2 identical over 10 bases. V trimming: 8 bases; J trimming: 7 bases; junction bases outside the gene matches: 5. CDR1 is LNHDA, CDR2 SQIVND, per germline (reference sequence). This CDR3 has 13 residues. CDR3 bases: TGTGCCAGTTCGAGCGGGGGGGCGAATGAGCAGTTCTTC. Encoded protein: CASSSGGANEQFF.

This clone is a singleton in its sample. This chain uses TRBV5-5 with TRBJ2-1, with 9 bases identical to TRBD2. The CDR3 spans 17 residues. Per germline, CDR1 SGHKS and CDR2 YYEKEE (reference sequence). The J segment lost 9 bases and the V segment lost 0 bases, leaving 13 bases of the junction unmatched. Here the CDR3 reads CASSLVGREGLFGEQFF. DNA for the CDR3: TGTGCCAGCAGCTTGGTGGGGCGGGAGGGCCTTTTCGGTGAGCAGTTCTTC. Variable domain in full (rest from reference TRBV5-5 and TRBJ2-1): DAGVTQSPTHLIKTRGQQVTLRCSPISGHKSVSWYQQVLGQGPQFIFQYYEKEERGRGNFPDRFSARQFPNYSSELNVNALLLGDSALYLCASSLVGREGLFGEQFFGPGTRLTVL.

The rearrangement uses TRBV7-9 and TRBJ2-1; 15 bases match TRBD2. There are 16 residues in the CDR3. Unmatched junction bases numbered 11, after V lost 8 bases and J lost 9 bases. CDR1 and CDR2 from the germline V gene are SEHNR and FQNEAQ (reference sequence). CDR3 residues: CASRTSGRADSAEQFF. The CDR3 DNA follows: TGTGCCAGCCGGACTAGCGGGAGGGCCGACTCCGCTGAGCAGTTCTTC.

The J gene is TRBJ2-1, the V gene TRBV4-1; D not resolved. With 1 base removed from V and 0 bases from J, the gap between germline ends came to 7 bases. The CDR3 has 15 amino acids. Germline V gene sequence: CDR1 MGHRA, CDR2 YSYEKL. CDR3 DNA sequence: TGCGCCAGCAGCCAAGTGGCCAGCTCCTACAATGAGCAGTTCTTC. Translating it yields CASSQVASSYNEQFF.

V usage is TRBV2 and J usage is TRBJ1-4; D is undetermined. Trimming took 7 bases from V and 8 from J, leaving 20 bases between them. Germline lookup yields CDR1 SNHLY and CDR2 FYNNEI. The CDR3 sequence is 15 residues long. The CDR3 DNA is TGTGCCAGCAACCCCGAGGGTCGGACGGGGGAAAAACTGTTTTTT. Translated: CASNPEGRTGEKLFF.